This T cell receptor beta chain derives from a study of shared T cell receptors in the human thymus. Using immunoSEQ multiplex PCR, the repertoire was profiled, and TCRdb retains in-frame clones only, with some absent. The sample has hundreds of thousands of clones; roughly 94% are singletons. The CDR3 runs 16 residues. Trimming removed 5 bases from V and 0 bases from J, with 16 bases in between. Germline V gene sequence: CDR1 MNHEY, CDR2 SMNVEV (reference sequence). This chain uses TRBV27 with TRBJ1-2; possible D gene TRBD1, 5 bases. The source of this sequence is a human donor. The sample taken for sequencing was thymocytes. The CDR3 nucleotides read TGTGCCAGCAGTCCGACAACAGGAACCTCTAACTATGGCTACACCTTC. Translated: CASSPTTGTSNYGYTF.